These 15 T cell receptor beta chains originate from one sample sequenced in a study of chemoradiotherapy in HPV16-positive cancers. This table comes from immunoSEQ multiplex PCR, and its TCRdb copy is limited to in-frame clones, with some not included. Among about 23,000 clones listed, about 90% were seen once. The input for sequencing was blood, taken from a patient who underwent chemoradiotherapy. Every receptor here comes from a human donor with HPV-associated anogenital cancer.

V and J are TRBV30 and TRBJ1-4; 10 bases line up with TRBD1. V was clipped by 8 bases and J by 8 bases; unmatched bases: 11. The germline gives CDR1 GTSNPN, CDR2 SVGIG (reference sequence). This CDR3 spans 14 amino acids. The CDR3 spells CATHGGQGNEKLFF. The CDR3 region has the DNA TGTGCCACTCATGGGGGACAGGGGAACGAAAAACTGTTTTTT.

The chain is built from TRBV5-1 and TRBJ1-4; 12 bases are shared with TRBD1. This CDR3 is 17 amino acids long. Germline CDR1 reads SGHRS; CDR2 reads YFSETQ. Losses at the gene ends were 4 bases for V and 8 bases for J; bases not matched to a gene: 12. For the CDR3, the DNA is TGCGCCAGCAGCCCGGGACAGGGGGCAGGGTCTAGGGAAAAACTGTTTTTT. This gives the protein CASSPGQGAGSREKLFF.

This sequence joins TRBV4-3 and TRBJ1-6; D remains unclear. This CDR3 comprises 15 residues. Germline lookup yields CDR1 LGHNA and CDR2 YSLEER. The V gene lost 3 bases and the J gene lost 2 bases, with 8 bases spanning the gap. The CDR3 sequence is CASSQTQAYNSPLHF. CDR3 nucleotides: TGCGCCAGCAGCCAGACTCAGGCCTATAATTCACCCCTCCACTTT.

The chain combines TRBV7-2 with TRBJ2-1; no definite D call. This CDR3 region has 11 residues. V lost 1 base, J lost 8 bases, and 3 bases lay in between. Germline V gives CDR1 SGHTA, CDR2 FQGNSA. CDR3 coding DNA: TGTGCCAGCAGCTTAGACCATGAGCAGTTCTTC. It translates to CASSLDHEQFF.

J is TRBJ1-5 and V is TRBV15, with unresolved D. The CDR3 contains 15 residues. Per germline, CDR1 LNHNV and CDR2 YYDKDF (reference sequence). Trimming took 0 bases from V and 3 from J, leaving 9 bases between them. The CDR3 nucleotides are TGTGCCACCAGCAGAGATACGGCGTCCAATCAGCCCCAGCATTTT. Protein sequence: CATSRDTASNQPQHF.

The chain joins TRBV7-7 to TRBJ2-3; D may be TRBD2 (6 bases). The CDR3 has 14 amino acids. V was pared by 3 bases and J by 4 bases, with 11 bases between. CDR1 and CDR2 (germline): SSHAT, FNYEAQ (reference sequence). Written as DNA, the CDR3 is TGTGCCAGCAGCTTCGGGGGTTTGGCAGATACGCAGTATTTT. It specifies CASSFGGLADTQYF.

V gene TRBV2 combines with J gene TRBJ2-5; D gene uncertain. Germline CDR1 is SNHLY and CDR2 is FYNNEI. Between the trimmed V and J ends, which lost 1 base and 5 bases, there was a span of 8 bases. The length of the CDR3 is 13 residues. CDR3 nucleotides: TGTGCCAGCAGTGAAGTTATCGGGGAGACCCAGTACTTC. Protein: CASSEVIGETQYF. Full variable domain (rest looked up from reference TRBV2 and TRBJ2-5): EPEVTQTPSHQVTQMGQEVILRCVPISNHLYFYWYRQILGQKVEFLVSFYNNEISEKSEIFDDQFSVERPDGSNFTLKIRSTKLEDSAMYFCASSEVIGETQYFGPGTRLLVL.

This chain uses TRBV6-5 with TRBJ2-7; the D is unclear. V gave up 6 bases and J gave up 2 bases, with 8 bases separating them. This CDR3 is 12 amino acids long. CDR1 MNHEY and CDR2 SVGAGI come from the germline V gene. CDR3 region: CASRKGTYEQYF. In DNA, the CDR3 is TGTGCCAGCAGAAAGGGAACCTACGAGCAGTACTTC.

This chain links TRBV6-1 with TRBJ1-2, with unresolved D. Germline V CDR1 and CDR2: MNHNS, SASEGT. V lost 0 bases to trimming and J lost 1 base, with 3 bases between them. The CDR3 spans 13 residues. CDR3 nucleotides: TGTGCCAGCAGTGAAGCTGGTAACTATGGCTACACCTTC. Its protein product is CASSEAGNYGYTF.

The count of this clone is one. This sequence joins TRBV7-2 and TRBJ2-2; perhaps TRBD2 as D (5 bases). The CDR3 has 15 amino acids. In germline, CDR1 is SGHTA, CDR2 FQGNSA. The V gene lost 5 bases and the J gene lost 0 bases, with 10 bases spanning the gap. CDR3 protein: CASSPTGANTGELFF. The CDR3 bases are TGTGCCAGCAGCCCCACCGGGGCGAACACCGGGGAGCTGTTTTTT.

V usage is TRBV29-1 and J usage is TRBJ1-6, with unresolved D. Germline V gene data show CDR1 as SQVTM and CDR2 as ANQGSEA. This CDR3 spans 15 amino acids. With 3 bases removed from V and 6 bases from J, the gap between germline ends came to 15 bases. The CDR3 reads CSVEDSVAPNSPLHF. CDR3 coding DNA: TGCAGCGTTGAGGACTCGGTGGCTCCTAATTCACCCCTCCACTTT.

As to this clone: At the DNA level, this CDR3 is encoded by other sequences in the same sample as well. This sequence joins TRBV7-2 and TRBJ2-1; D unclear. Germline CDR1 reads SGHTA; CDR2 reads FQGNSA. The CDR3 loop spans 15 amino acids. With 5 bases removed from V and 0 bases from J, the gap between germline ends came to 11 bases. The CDR3 DNA reads TGTGCCAGCAGCCCTGTCATTGGCTCCTACAATGAGCAGTTCTTC. It translates to CASSPVIGSYNEQFF.

CDR3 DNA sequence: TGTGCCAGCAGCCGACAAAGGACAGGAAAACTACGAGGGCAGTACTTC. It codes for CASSRQRTGKLRGQYF. This rearrangement joins TRBV11-1 to TRBJ2-7; 7 positions match TRBD1. There are 16 residues in the CDR3. The trim removed 5 bases at V and 9 bases at J, leaving 19 bases unmatched. CDR1 and CDR2 (germline): SGHAT, FQDESV (reference sequence).

V and J are TRBV30 and TRBJ1-2, with TRBD1 matching 9 bases. The germline V gene has CDR1 GTSNPN and CDR2 SVGIG (reference sequence). The V and J ends lost 1 base and 3 bases, in that order; junction bases with no gene match: 9. The CDR3 consists of 16 residues. The CDR3 coding sequence is TGTGCCTGGAGTGGGGACAGGGTTAAAAGGGACTATGGCTACACCTTC. As protein: CAWSGDRVKRDYGYTF.

The V gene is TRBV11-2, the J gene TRBJ2-7; D unclear. V was clipped by 5 bases and J by 2 bases, with 7 bases between them. Looked up from germline, CDR1 is SGHAT and CDR2 is FQNNGV. The CDR3 totals 12 residues. CDR3: CASSHGTYEQYF. For the CDR3, the DNA is TGTGCCAGCAGCCATGGCACCTACGAGCAGTACTTC.